This TCR beta chain was documented in a study of shared clonotypes between healthy human individuals. The CDR3 runs to 13 residues. CDR1 MGHDK and CDR2 SYGVNS come from the germline V gene. Trimming shortened V by 4 bases and J by 5 bases, and 11 bases separated the two germline ends. The assay was immunoSEQ multiplex PCR, and TCRdb's table has in-frame clones only and misses some. In the table there are around 2.5 million clones, 90% to 95% of which are singletons. All participating donors were Caucasian adults from Nashville, Tennessee. The J gene is TRBJ1-1, the V gene TRBV25-1; no clear D. This sequence was found in a man aged 18 to 30 in good health. Some clones in this sample may be carry-over from other donors' samples. The sample taken for sequencing was naive CD4+ T cells from PBMCs. The sample's subset: CD45RA+ positively selected. CDR3 residues: CASSGEVVTEAFF. DNA for the CDR3: TGTGCCAGCAGTGGGGAAGTGGTGACTGAAGCTTTCTTT.